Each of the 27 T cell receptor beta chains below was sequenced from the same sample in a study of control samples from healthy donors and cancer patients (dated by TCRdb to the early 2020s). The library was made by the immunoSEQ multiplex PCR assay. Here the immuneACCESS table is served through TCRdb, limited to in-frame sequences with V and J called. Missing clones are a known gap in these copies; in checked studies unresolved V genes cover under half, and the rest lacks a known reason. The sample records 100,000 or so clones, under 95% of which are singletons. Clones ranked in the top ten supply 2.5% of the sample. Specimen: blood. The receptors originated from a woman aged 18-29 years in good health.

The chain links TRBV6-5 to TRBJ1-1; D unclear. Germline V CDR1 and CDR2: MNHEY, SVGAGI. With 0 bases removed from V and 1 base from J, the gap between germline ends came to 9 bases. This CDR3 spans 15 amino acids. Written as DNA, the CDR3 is TGTGCCAGCAGTTACTCCTTTCTCGCGAACACTGAAGCTTTCTTT. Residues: CASSYSFLANTEAFF.

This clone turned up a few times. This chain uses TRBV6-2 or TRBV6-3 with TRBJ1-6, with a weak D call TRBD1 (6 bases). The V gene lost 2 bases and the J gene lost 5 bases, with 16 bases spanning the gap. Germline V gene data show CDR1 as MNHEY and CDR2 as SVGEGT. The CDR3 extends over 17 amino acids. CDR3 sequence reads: CASSYMVGGADNSPLHF. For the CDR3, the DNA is TGTGCCAGCAGTTACATGGTCGGGGGCGCTGATAATTCACCCCTCCACTTT.

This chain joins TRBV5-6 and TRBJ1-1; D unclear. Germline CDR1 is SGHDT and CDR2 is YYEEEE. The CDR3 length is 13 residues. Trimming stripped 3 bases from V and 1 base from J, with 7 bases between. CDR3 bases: TGTGCCAGCAGCTCGCAGCGGAACACTGAAGCTTTCTTT. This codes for CASSSQRNTEAFF.

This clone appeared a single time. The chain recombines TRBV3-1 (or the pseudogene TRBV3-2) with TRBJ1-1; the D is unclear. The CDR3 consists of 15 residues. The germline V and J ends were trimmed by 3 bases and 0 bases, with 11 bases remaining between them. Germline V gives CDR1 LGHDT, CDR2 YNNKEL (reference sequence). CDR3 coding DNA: TGTGCCAGCAGCCACTCGGACCTCATGAACACTGAAGCTTTCTTT. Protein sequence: CASSHSDLMNTEAFF.

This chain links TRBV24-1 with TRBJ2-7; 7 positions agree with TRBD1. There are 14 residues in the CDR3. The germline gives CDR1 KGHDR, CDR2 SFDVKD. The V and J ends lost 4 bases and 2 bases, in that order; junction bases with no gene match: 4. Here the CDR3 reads CATSDPGQPYEQYF. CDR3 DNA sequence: TGTGCCACCAGTGACCCGGGACAGCCCTACGAGCAGTACTTC.

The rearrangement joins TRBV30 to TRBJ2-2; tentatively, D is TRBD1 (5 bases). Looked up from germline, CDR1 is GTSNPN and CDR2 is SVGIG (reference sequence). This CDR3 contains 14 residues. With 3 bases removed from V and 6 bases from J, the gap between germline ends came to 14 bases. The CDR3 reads CAWRIRQPPGELFF. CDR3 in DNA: TGTGCCTGGAGAATAAGACAGCCACCCGGGGAGCTGTTTTTT. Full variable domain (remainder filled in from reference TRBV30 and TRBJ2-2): SQTIHQWPATLVQPVGSPLSLECTVEGTSNPNLYWYRQAAGRGLQLLFYSVGIGQISSEVPQNLSASRPQDRQFILSSKKLLLSDSGFYLCAWRIRQPPGELFFGEGSRLTVL.

The CDR3 protein is CASSLAASQFYGYTF. The CDR3 coding sequence is TGTGCCAGCAGTTTAGCAGCGAGTCAATTCTATGGCTACACCTTC. The chain carries TRBV27 and TRBJ1-2; D is unclear. The V end was cut by 2 bases, the J end by 4 bases, with 14 bases between. This CDR3 spans 15 amino acids. Per germline, CDR1 MNHEY and CDR2 SMNVEV (reference sequence).

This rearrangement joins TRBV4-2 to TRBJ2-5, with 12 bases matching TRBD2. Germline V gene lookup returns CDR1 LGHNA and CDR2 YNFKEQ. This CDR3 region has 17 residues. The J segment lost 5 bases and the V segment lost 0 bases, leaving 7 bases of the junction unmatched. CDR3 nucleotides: TGTGCCAGCAGCCAAGAACCTAGCGGGGGGGTATGGGAGACCCAGTACTTC. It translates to CASSQEPSGGVWETQYF.

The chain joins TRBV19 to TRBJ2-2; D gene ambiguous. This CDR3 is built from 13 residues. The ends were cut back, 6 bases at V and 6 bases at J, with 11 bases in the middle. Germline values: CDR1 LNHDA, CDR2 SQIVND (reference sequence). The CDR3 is CASSSIRAGELFF. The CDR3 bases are TGTGCCAGTAGCTCGATTAGGGCCGGGGAGCTGTTTTTT.

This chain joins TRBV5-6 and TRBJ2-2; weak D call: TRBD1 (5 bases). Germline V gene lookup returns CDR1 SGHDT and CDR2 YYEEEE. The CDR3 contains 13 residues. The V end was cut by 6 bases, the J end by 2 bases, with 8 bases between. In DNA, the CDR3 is TGTGCCAGCAAGGACACCAACACCGGGGAGCTGTTTTTT. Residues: CASKDTNTGELFF.

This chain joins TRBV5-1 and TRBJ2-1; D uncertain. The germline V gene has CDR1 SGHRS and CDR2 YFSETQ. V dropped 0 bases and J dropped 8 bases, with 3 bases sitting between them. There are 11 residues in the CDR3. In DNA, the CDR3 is TGCGCCAGCAGCTTGGCACATGAGCAGTTCTTC. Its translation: CASSLAHEQFF.

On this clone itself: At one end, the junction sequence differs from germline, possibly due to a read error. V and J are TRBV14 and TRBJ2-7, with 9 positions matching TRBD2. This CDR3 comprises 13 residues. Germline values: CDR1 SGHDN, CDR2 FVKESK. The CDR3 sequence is CASSQEGSGGFHF. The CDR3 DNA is TGTGCCAGCAGCCAAGAGGGGAGCGGGGGGTTCCACTTC.

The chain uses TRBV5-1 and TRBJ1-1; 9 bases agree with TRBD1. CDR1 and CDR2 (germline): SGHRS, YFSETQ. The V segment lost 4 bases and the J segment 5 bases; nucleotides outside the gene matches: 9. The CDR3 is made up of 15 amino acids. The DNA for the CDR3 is TGCGCCAGCAGCCAGCTTTCCGGGACAGGGACTGAAGCTTTCTTT. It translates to CASSQLSGTGTEAFF.

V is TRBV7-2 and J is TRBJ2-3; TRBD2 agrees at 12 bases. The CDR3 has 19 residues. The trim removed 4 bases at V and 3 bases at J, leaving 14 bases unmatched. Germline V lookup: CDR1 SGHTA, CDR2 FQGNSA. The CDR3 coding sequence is TGTGCCAGCAGCTCCGGGACTAGCGGGTATGGGTTCGGGACAGATACGCAGTATTTT. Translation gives CASSSGTSGYGFGTDTQYF.

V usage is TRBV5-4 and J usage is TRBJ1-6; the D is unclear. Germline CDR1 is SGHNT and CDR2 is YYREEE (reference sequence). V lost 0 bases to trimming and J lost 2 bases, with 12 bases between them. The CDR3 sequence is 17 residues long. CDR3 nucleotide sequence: TGTGCCAGCAGCTTGGGACCTATTATGGCCTATAATTCACCCCTCCACTTT. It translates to CASSLGPIMAYNSPLHF.

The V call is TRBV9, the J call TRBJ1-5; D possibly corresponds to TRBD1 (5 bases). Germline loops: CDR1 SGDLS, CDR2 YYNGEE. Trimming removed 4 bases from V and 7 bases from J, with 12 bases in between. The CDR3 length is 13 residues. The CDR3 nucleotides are TGTGCCAGCAGCTTCCAGGGTCGGCAGCCCCAGCATTTT. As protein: CASSFQGRQPQHF.

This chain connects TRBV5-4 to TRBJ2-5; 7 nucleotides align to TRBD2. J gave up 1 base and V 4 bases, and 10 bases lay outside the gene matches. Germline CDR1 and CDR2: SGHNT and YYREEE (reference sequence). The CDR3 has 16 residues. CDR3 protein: CASSQIGAGVQETQYF. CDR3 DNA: TGTGCCAGCAGCCAGATTGGGGCGGGAGTCCAAGAGACCCAGTACTTC.

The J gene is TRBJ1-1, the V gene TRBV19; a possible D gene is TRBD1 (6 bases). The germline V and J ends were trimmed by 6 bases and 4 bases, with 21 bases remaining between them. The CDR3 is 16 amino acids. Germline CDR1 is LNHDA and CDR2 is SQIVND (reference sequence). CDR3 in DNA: TGTGCCAGTAGCATCCAGGGGCGCAGGTTCCTCACTGAAGCTTTCTTT. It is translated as CASSIQGRRFLTEAFF.

The CDR3 coding sequence is TGTGCCAGTAGTATCCGGACAGGGCGGAGTGAAAAACTGTTTTTT. This encodes CASSIRTGRSEKLFF. This chain connects TRBV19 to TRBJ1-4; 8 bases are shared with TRBD1. Germline CDR1 LNHDA, CDR2 SQIVND (reference sequence). After removal of 3 bases from V and 7 bases from J, the junction contained 7 bases not matched to a gene. The CDR3 extends over 15 amino acids.

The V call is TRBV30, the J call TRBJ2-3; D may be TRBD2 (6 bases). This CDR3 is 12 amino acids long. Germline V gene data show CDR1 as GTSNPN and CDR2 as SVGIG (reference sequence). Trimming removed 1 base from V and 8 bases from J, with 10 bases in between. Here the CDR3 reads CAWSAGVGTQYF. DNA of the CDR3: TGTGCCTGGAGTGCGGGGGTGGGTACGCAGTATTTT.

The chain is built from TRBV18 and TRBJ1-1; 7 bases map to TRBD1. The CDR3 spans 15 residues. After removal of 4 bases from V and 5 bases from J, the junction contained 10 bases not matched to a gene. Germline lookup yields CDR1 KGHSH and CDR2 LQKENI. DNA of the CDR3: TGTGCCAGCTCACGAGAACAGGGGTGGAGGACTGAAGCTTTCTTT. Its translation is CASSREQGWRTEAFF.

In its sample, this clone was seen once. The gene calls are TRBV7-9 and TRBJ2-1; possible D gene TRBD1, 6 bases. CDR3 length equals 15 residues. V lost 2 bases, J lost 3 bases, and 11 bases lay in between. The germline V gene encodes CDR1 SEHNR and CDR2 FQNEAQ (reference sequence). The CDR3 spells CASSLKGDGYNEQFF. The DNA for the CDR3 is TGTGCCAGCAGCTTAAAGGGGGACGGCTACAATGAGCAGTTCTTC.

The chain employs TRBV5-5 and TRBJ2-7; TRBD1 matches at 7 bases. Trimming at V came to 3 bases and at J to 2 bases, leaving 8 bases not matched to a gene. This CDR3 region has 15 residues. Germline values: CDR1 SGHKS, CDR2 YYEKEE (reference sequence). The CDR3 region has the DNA TGTGCCAGCAGCTGGACTGTAACAGGGGCCTACGAGCAGTACTTC. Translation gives CASSWTVTGAYEQYF.

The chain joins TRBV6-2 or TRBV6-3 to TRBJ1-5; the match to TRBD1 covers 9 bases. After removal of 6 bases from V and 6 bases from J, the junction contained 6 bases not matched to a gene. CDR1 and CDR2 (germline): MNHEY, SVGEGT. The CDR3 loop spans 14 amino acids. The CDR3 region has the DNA TGTGCCAGCAGCCTTACAGGGGGCGGTCAGCCCCAGCATTTT. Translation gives CASSLTGGGQPQHF.

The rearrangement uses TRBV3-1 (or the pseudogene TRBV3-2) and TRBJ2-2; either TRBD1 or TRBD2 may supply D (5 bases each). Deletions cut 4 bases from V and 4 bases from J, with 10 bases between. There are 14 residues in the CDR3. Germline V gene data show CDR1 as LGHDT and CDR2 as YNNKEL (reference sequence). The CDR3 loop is CASSPTGGTGELFF. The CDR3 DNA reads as TGTGCCAGCAGCCCCACAGGAGGCACCGGGGAGCTGTTTTTT.

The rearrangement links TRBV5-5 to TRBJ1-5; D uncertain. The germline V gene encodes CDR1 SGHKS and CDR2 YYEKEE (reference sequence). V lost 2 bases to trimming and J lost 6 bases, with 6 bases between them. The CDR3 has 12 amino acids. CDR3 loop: CASSFPGQPQHF. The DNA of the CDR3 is TGTGCCAGCAGCTTTCCCGGTCAGCCCCAGCATTTT.

The CDR3: CASSQASGRTYEQYF. As DNA, the CDR3 is TGTGCCAGCAGTCAGGCTAGCGGGAGGACCTACGAGCAGTACTTC. This chain connects TRBV6-5 to TRBJ2-7; the match to TRBD2 covers 11 bases. J lost 2 bases, V lost 5 bases, and 5 bases had no gene match. This CDR3 has 15 residues. Germline loops: CDR1 MNHEY, CDR2 SVGAGI.